Sequencing of this T cell receptor beta chain was carried out in a study of blood T cells in healthy people across ages (dated by TCRdb to about 2015). Some background on the complete study: Template switching captured roughly one uniquely barcoded TCR beta cDNA molecule per two T cells in model experiments. To avoid experimental bias, donors of different ages were distributed randomly across sequencing lanes. To track age-related changes in TCR beta repertoire diversity, the study relied on deep sequencing normalized with unique cDNA molecular identifiers. Two additional independent replicas of 1 million unique cDNA reads from the same blood draw were analyzed for two donors (one aged 18 to 30 and one aged 80 or older). Donors were grouped into four age groups: young (average 16 years), middle-aged (39), aged (around 60) and long-lived (less than 85). Broad study findings and their caveats: The percentage of naive T cells measured by flow cytometry correlated strongly with observed TCR beta diversity. Since profiling was done on bulk unsorted PBMCs, naive and antigen-experienced compartments could not be conclusively compared. Estimates of total diversity from one million sequenced T cells were regarded as lower bounds and underestimates. As age increased, observed TCR beta diversity per million T cells dropped in a roughly linear way, and a significant reduction was already evident by age about 36. Donor CMV infection status was unknown, potentially confounding age-related changes in expanded clonotypes. Compared with the aged group, the long-lived group had more naive CD4+ T cells, fewer expanded clones and increased TCR diversity, a pattern suggesting age selection.

V is cut by 4 bases and J by 7 bases, and the space between the germline ends is 10 bases. Taken from the germline V gene (reference sequence), the CDR1 and CDR2 loops are MNHEY and SMNVEV. The CDR3 goes from the cysteine to the phenylalanine over 12 residues. Of the read, only the CDR3 DNA is kept; its 36 bases are in frame from base 1. The donors were 40 or so Caucasian individuals from Russia, aged roughly 6 to 100 years, who were systemically healthy. Each donor gave approximately 9.4 milliliters of peripheral blood, drawn into EDTA-treated Vacutainer tubes. Ficoll-Paque density-gradient centrifugation was used to isolate PBMCs, with at least 6.5 million per sample. Trizol reagent was used to extract total RNA from PBMCs, with at least 6 micrograms per sample. The percentages of naive CD45RAhigh/CD27high T cells were determined by flow cytometry on a PBMC aliquot from every donor. Library method: 5' RACE. Sequencing was performed on an Illumina HiSeq 2500. A second PCR of about 6 to 12 cycles was performed with a sample-barcoded 5' primer and a J-beta primer mix. Each TCR beta cDNA molecule received a unique molecular identifier from a template-switch 5' adaptor carrying 12 random nucleotides. Each sample yielded at least 3 million CDR3-containing paired-end reads. The Mint cDNA synthesis kit, primed by a TRBC-specific oligonucleotide, was used to synthesize first-strand cDNA from all RNA. Following uracil-DNA glycosylase treatment, a first 18-cycle PCR with universal primers M1SS and BC2_uni_R was performed on all cDNA. Processing in the source paper ran as follows. Normalization of each sample was performed by random selection of 1 million high-quality reads, each carrying a distinct molecular identifier. Reads sharing molecular identifiers were discarded rather than binned into consensus sequences. MiTCR, run with a Q25 quality threshold and the strictest error-elimination algorithm, handled CDR3 identification, clonotype clustering and error correction. Lower-bound total TCR beta diversity was estimated with a nonparametric unseen species model using Euler transformation. The public reads were reprocessed in TCRdb via fastp at Q25 and MiXCR, keeping in-frame beta chains. For every CDR3 protein sequence, its rows merge into one entry that carries the most common genes and DNA. These V and J calls derive from TCRdb rather than the authors' analysis. A total of hundreds of thousands of distinct CDR3 sequences appear in this sample, roughly 48% of them only once. The ten largest clones capture under 30% of the sample.

In regard to this clonotype: Its target antigen remains unknown. No much larger clone is present one base from it, and per-base qualities are unavailable.

This clonotype was obtained from a man at least 80 years old in good health. The sequencing input was blood. Recombination linked TRBV27 to TRBJ1-1, with TRBD1 as a weak D call on 6 bases. The DNA sequence reads TGTGCCAGCAGTTCCCGGGGGCGTGAAGCTTTCTTT. This translates into CASSSRGREAFF.